These 13 T cell receptor beta chains came from one sample sequenced in a study of T cells in Graves' hyperthyroidism and ophthalmopathy (dated by TCRdb to the late 2010s). The method was multiplex PCR. Sequencer: Illumina HiSeq 2000. The TCR beta CDR3 regions were amplified from the RNA transcripts. A first-round RT-PCR of the TCR CDR3 used the HTBI primer set with the Qiagen OneStep RT-PCR kit. TCRdb applied fastp at Q25 and MiXCR to the public reads, then kept only in-frame beta chains. Rows merge per CDR3 protein into single entries with the most common DNA and genes. This sample lists some 690,000 distinct CDR3 sequences; 17% were detected once. The ten largest account for roughly 15% of the sample. Material for sequencing was blood. The receptors shown here come from a man aged 50-59 years with Graves' hyperthyroidism.

This clonotype was detected only a few times. The chain has TRBV19 and TRBJ2-1, with TRBD2 matching 8 bases. CDR3 size: 15 residues. V lost 5 bases, J lost 4 bases, and 7 bases stayed unmatched. The germline V gene has CDR1 LNHDA and CDR2 SQIVND (reference sequence). This chain's CDR3 is CASSRDSSGYNEQFF. Written as DNA, the CDR3 is TGTGCCAGTAGTCGCGACTCTAGCGGGTACAATGAGCAGTTCTTC. The variable domain in full, with the rest retrieved from reference TRBV19 and TRBJ2-1, is DGGITQSPKYLFRKEGQNVTLSCEQNLNHDAMYWYRQDPGQGLRLIYYSQIVNDFQKGDIAEGYSVSREKKESFPLTVTSAQKNPTAFYLCASSRDSSGYNEQFFGPGTRLTVL.

Many counts were recorded for this clonotype. V gene TRBV28 combines with J gene TRBJ2-3, with D possibly being TRBD2 (6 bases). V was cut by 10 bases and J by 0 bases, with 14 bases left in between. Germline CDR1 is MDHEN and CDR2 is SYDVKM. This CDR3 has 14 amino acids. CDR3 sequence (DNA): TGTGCCACGACTTTCGGGACTAGCACAGATACGCAGTATTTT. Its protein product is CATTFGTSTDTQYF.

This chain uses TRBV6-1 with TRBJ2-2; 10 nucleotides match TRBD2. Germline values: CDR1 MNHNS, CDR2 SASEGT. V dropped 6 bases and J dropped 7; count of bases not matched to a gene: 11. There are 16 residues in the CDR3. CDR3 residues: CASSRLAGVLGGELFF. For the CDR3, the DNA is TGTGCCAGCAGCCGCCTAGCGGGAGTACTAGGCGGGGAGCTGTTTTTT.

This clonotype was detected ten times or more. Here the CDR3 reads CAWSRGLRTGELFF. In DNA form, the CDR3 reads TGTGCCTGGAGCCGGGGTTTAAGAACCGGGGAGCTGTTTTTT. This sequence joins TRBV30 and TRBJ2-2; TRBD2 might be the D (5 bases). The germline gives CDR1 GTSNPN, CDR2 SVGIG (reference sequence). This CDR3 has 14 residues. V was clipped by 3 bases and J by 5 bases, with 13 bases between them.

This clonotype occurred many times. The J gene is TRBJ2-7, the V gene TRBV7-2; D might be TRBD2 (6 bases). The ends were cut back, 5 bases at V and 3 bases at J, with 20 bases in the middle. Germline values: CDR1 SGHTA, CDR2 FQGNSA. This CDR3 region has 16 residues. CDR3 coding DNA: TGTGCCAGCAGCGGAGGGTTTAGACAAGGGGACTACGAGCAGTACTTC. This encodes CASSGGFRQGDYEQYF.

V usage is TRBV2 and J usage is TRBJ1-1; D not resolved. V lost 0 bases and J 7 bases, leaving 12 bases between the germline ends. The CDR3 length is 14 residues. Germline V CDR1 and CDR2: SNHLY, FYNNEI. CDR3: CASSEAPLRDEAFF. The CDR3 DNA is TGTGCCAGCAGTGAAGCCCCCCTAAGAGATGAAGCTTTCTTT.

The V call is TRBV19, the J call TRBJ2-5, with D possibly being TRBD1 or TRBD2 (5 bases each). This CDR3 spans 14 amino acids. Per the germline V gene, CDR1 is LNHDA and CDR2 is SQIVND (reference sequence). The germline V and J ends were trimmed by 4 bases and 5 bases, with 14 bases remaining between them. The CDR3 loop is CASSTRGVGETQYF. The CDR3 bases are TGTGCCAGTAGTACAAGAGGGGTTGGTGAGACCCAGTACTTC.

This chain links TRBV28 with TRBJ2-1, with 9 bases identical to TRBD1. The length of the CDR3 is 17 residues. The junction had 6 bases not matched to a gene; V was cut back by 1 base and J by 2 bases. Looked up from germline, CDR1 is MDHEN and CDR2 is SYDVKM. CDR3 DNA: TGTGCCAGCAGTTTATTGGGGACAGGGTCCCCCTACAATGAGCAGTTCTTC. This codes for CASSLLGTGSPYNEQFF. The entire variable domain, with the rest obtained from reference TRBV28 and TRBJ2-1, is as follows: DVKVTQSSRYLVKRTGEKVFLECVQDMDHENMFWYRQDPGLGLRLIYFSYDVKMKEKGDIPEGYSVSREKKERFSLILESASTNQTSMYLCASSLLGTGSPYNEQFFGPGTRLTVL.

Remarks on this clonotype: At one of its ends the junction is not consistent with the germline gene, which may arise from a read error. This chain joins TRBV12-3 or TRBV12-4 and TRBJ1-6; 9 nucleotides align to TRBD1. CDR3 length: 24 amino acids. The CDR3 loop is CASSSRPGFNIVGTGKTYNPPLHF. Written as DNA, the CDR3 is TGTGCCAGCAGTTCTCGACCGGGTTTTAACATTGTGGGGACAGGGAAGACCTATAATCCACCCCTCCACTTT.

This clonotype was detected ten times or more. This sequence joins TRBV18 and TRBJ1-1; a weak D match, TRBD1 (5 bases). V lost 4 bases and J lost 1, with 7 bases in between. This CDR3 is 13 amino acids long. The germline V gene has CDR1 KGHSH and CDR2 LQKENI. The CDR3 coding sequence is TGTGCCAGCTCACGGGGGGAGAACACTGAAGCTTTCTTT. It yields the protein CASSRGENTEAFF.

This clonotype was seen a handful of times. The V call is TRBV7-2, the J call TRBJ2-5; 8 bases align to TRBD1. Germline-derived CDR1 and CDR2 are SGHTA and FQGNSA. The V and J ends lost 2 bases and 5 bases, in that order; junction bases with no gene match: 4. This CDR3 has 14 amino acids. The CDR3 DNA follows: TGTGCCAGCAGCTTAAGGACAGGGTCCGAGACCCAGTACTTC. Its translation: CASSLRTGSETQYF.

V gene TRBV7-9 combines with J gene TRBJ2-3; D is perhaps TRBD1 (6 bases). CDR1 SEHNR and CDR2 FQNEAQ come from the germline V gene (reference sequence). CDR3 size: 16 residues. V was trimmed by 5 bases and J by 1 base, leaving 16 bases between them. The CDR3 DNA follows: TGTGCCAGCAGCCCACCCGAGGGGGAAGGCACAGATACGCAGTATTTT. This codes for CASSPPEGEGTDTQYF.

This clonotype was recorded a few times. The gene calls are TRBV5-1 and TRBJ1-5; a possible D gene is TRBD1 (6 bases). Germline V lookup: CDR1 SGHRS, CDR2 YFSETQ. The V and J ends lost 4 bases and 1 base respectively, with 15 bases between them. There are 16 residues in the CDR3. The CDR3: CASSPGGQGSNQPQHF. DNA of the CDR3: TGCGCCAGCAGCCCTGGGGGCCAGGGGAGCAATCAGCCCCAGCATTTT.